These T cell receptor beta chains were read from a single sample in a study of blood T cells in healthy people across ages. Each CDR3 protein is one row after TCRdb ran MiXCR on the 5' RACE reads. The sample includes about 580,000 distinct CDR3 sequences, roughly 48% of them seen just once. Sequenced material: blood. Receptors originate from a man at least 80 years old in good health. Each CDR3 is given with its conserved first and last residue. The order of the fields is J gene, D gene, clone size, V gene, CDR3 protein, CDR3 DNA. A D gene is named only where the DNA matches it firmly. The size of a clone is reported for some rows only, either as once, few or many, or as a class for expanded clones.

J gene: TRBJ2-1
D gene: TRBD2
clone size: once
V gene: TRBV4-3
CDR3 protein: CASSSSQRLAGVKGEQFF
CDR3 DNA: TGCGCCAGCAGCTCCTCCCAAAGACTAGCGGGAGTTAAAGGTGAGCAGTTCTTC

J gene: TRBJ1-5
D gene: -
clone size: -
V gene: TRBV5-1
CDR3 protein: CASSLGRGTKPQHF
CDR3 DNA: TGCGCCAGCAGCTTGGGCCGGGGCACCAAGCCCCAGCATTTT

J gene: TRBJ2-3
D gene: TRBD2
clone size: -
V gene: TRBV2
CDR3 protein: CASRRAGGTDTQYF
CDR3 DNA: TGTGCCAGCAGGCGAGCGGGGGGAACAGATACGCAGTATTTT

J gene: TRBJ2-3
D gene: TRBD1
clone size: few
V gene: TRBV20-1
CDR3 protein: CSASRIGQGPTDTQYF
CDR3 DNA: TGCAGTGCTAGCCGAATCGGACAGGGACCCACAGATACGCAGTATTTT

J gene: TRBJ2-3
D gene: TRBD2
clone size: -
V gene: TRBV2
CDR3 protein: CASRVTSGGSADTQYF
CDR3 DNA: TGTGCCAGCAGGGTGACTAGCGGGGGGAGCGCAGATACGCAGTATTTT

J gene: TRBJ2-1
D gene: -
clone size: -
V gene: TRBV6-2/TRBV6-3
CDR3 protein: CASSPDSYNEQFF
CDR3 DNA: TGTGCTAGCAGCCCCGACAGCTACAATGAGCAGTTCTTC

J gene: TRBJ2-3
D gene: -
clone size: -
V gene: TRBV7-2
CDR3 protein: CASSVEHSNTQYF
CDR3 DNA: TGTGCCAGCAGCGTAGAGCATTCAAATACGCAGTATTTT

J gene: TRBJ2-1
D gene: TRBD2
clone size: -
V gene: TRBV5-1
CDR3 protein: CASSLGGATSVGEQFF
CDR3 DNA: TGCGCCAGCAGCTTGGGTGGGGCGACTAGCGTCGGTGAGCAGTTCTTC

J gene: TRBJ2-7
D gene: -
clone size: -
V gene: TRBV4-3
CDR3 protein: CASSHSSTSYEQYF
CDR3 DNA: TGCGCCAGCAGCCACTCCAGTACATCCTACGAGCAGTACTTC

J gene: TRBJ2-7
D gene: -
clone size: few
V gene: TRBV5-1
CDR3 protein: CASSFHPGEQYF
CDR3 DNA: TGCGCCAGCAGCTTCCACCCTGGAGAGCAGTACTTC

J gene: TRBJ2-1
D gene: -
clone size: once
V gene: TRBV7-8
CDR3 protein: CASSHFRDSYNEQFF
CDR3 DNA: TGTGCCAGCAGCCATTTCAGAGACTCCTACAATGAGCAGTTCTTC

J gene: TRBJ2-4
D gene: -
clone size: -
V gene: TRBV25-1
CDR3 protein: CASGLQGFNIQYF
CDR3 DNA: TGTGCCAGCGGGCTACAGGGATTTAACATTCAGTACTTC

J gene: TRBJ1-1
D gene: -
clone size: -
V gene: TRBV21-1
CDR3 protein: CASSKEKARTGWVGAEAFF
CDR3 DNA: TGTGCCAGCAGCAAAGAGAAGGCTAGGACAGGGTGGGTGGGCGCTGAAGCTTTCTTT

J gene: TRBJ2-3
D gene: TRBD2
clone size: -
V gene: TRBV7-3
CDR3 protein: CASSLGASGASADTQYF
CDR3 DNA: TGTGCCAGCAGCTTAGGAGCTAGCGGGGCTAGCGCAGATACGCAGTATTTT

J gene: TRBJ1-2
D gene: -
clone size: few
V gene: TRBV2
CDR3 protein: CASRAWGYTF
CDR3 DNA: TGTGCCAGCAGGGCCTGGGGCTACACCTTC

J gene: TRBJ2-4
D gene: -
clone size: -
V gene: TRBV2
CDR3 protein: CASRSDSDIQYF
CDR3 DNA: TGTGCCAGCAGGTCGGATTCGGACATTCAGTACTTC

J gene: TRBJ1-1
D gene: TRBD1
clone size: -
V gene: TRBV29-1
CDR3 protein: CTTGQSNTEAFF
CDR3 DNA: TGCACCACGGGACAGTCGAACACTGAAGCTTTCTTT

J gene: TRBJ2-2
D gene: TRBD1
clone size: -
V gene: TRBV29-1
CDR3 protein: CSGAGTGSTGDLFF
CDR3 DNA: TGCAGCGGTGCCGGGACAGGGAGCACCGGGGATCTGTTTTTT

J gene: TRBJ2-1
D gene: -
clone size: many
V gene: TRBV7-9
CDR3 protein: CASGGPGAYTLNEQFF
CDR3 DNA: TGTGCCAGCGGAGGACCGGGAGCGTATACATTGAATGAGCAGTTCTTC

J gene: TRBJ1-5
D gene: TRBD1
clone size: few
V gene: TRBV20-1
CDR3 protein: CSAYGTGGNLGNQPQHF
CDR3 DNA: TGCAGTGCTTACGGGACAGGGGGCAATTTGGGCAATCAGCCCCAGCATTTT

J gene: TRBJ2-3
D gene: TRBD1
clone size: few
V gene: TRBV7-9
CDR3 protein: CASSTNRGWGTDTQYF
CDR3 DNA: TGTGCCAGTAGCACCAACAGGGGATGGGGCACAGATACGCAGTATTTT

J gene: TRBJ2-6
D gene: TRBD1
clone size: -
V gene: TRBV5-1
CDR3 protein: CASSPDRASGANVLTF
CDR3 DNA: TGCGCCAGCAGCCCTGACAGGGCCTCTGGGGCCAACGTCCTGACTTTC